The 21 T cell receptor beta chains in this list originate from one sample, sequenced in a study of blood T cell repertoires in COVID-19. The data were produced by immunoSEQ multiplex PCR, yet TCRdb's version contains in-frame clones alone and is incomplete. The repertoire holds around 150,000 clones, around 81% seen once, with 6.2% in the top ten. Sample: PBMCs or T cells enriched from blood (not recorded which). Receptors originate from a woman aged 40 to 50 who had recovered from COVID-19.

This chain links TRBV15 with TRBJ1-1; D is ambiguous. Trimming stripped 0 bases from V and 7 bases from J, with 9 bases between. The CDR3 runs to 13 residues. Germline V gene sequence: CDR1 LNHNV, CDR2 YYDKDF (reference sequence). The CDR3 loop is CATSRELELEAFF. CDR3 DNA sequence: TGTGCCACCAGCAGAGAACTAGAACTTGAAGCTTTCTTT.

This chain connects TRBV29-1 to TRBJ1-1, with D hard to call. Germline assignment: CDR1 SQVTM and CDR2 ANQGSEA. The V and J ends lost 5 bases and 5 bases respectively, with 15 bases between them. This CDR3 comprises 13 residues. The chain's CDR3 is CSVTLSEGTEAFF. In nucleotides, the CDR3 is TGCAGCGTTACCCTGAGCGAGGGAACTGAAGCTTTCTTT.

The chain employs TRBV5-8 and TRBJ2-5, with TRBD2 as a possible D gene (5 bases). Germline V gene data show CDR1 as SGHTS and CDR2 as YDEGEE. The CDR3 consists of 16 residues. V lost 0 bases and J 2 bases, leaving 14 bases between the germline ends. CDR3 loop: CASSLAVGEQQETQYF. CDR3 in DNA: TGTGCCAGCAGCTTGGCGGTCGGGGAGCAGCAAGAGACCCAGTACTTC.

The chain uses TRBV4-1 and TRBJ2-5; 16 nucleotides align to TRBD2. Germline-derived CDR1 and CDR2 are MGHRA and YSYEKL. The CDR3 runs 17 residues. V gave up 3 bases and J gave up 2 bases; unmatched junction bases: 3. The CDR3 region is CASSQGTSGGEQETQYF. The CDR3 coding sequence is TGCGCCAGCAGCCAGGGGACTAGCGGGGGGGAACAAGAGACCCAGTACTTC.

The V call is TRBV27, the J call TRBJ2-1, with unresolved D. The CDR3 is 15 amino acids. Germline CDR1 is MNHEY and CDR2 is SMNVEV (reference sequence). Trimming left V 10 bases short and J 2 bases short, with 18 bases between. CDR3 amino acids: CATSASLFPYNEQFF. The CDR3 DNA follows: TGTGCCACCTCGGCCTCACTATTTCCCTACAATGAGCAGTTCTTC.

J is TRBJ1-1 and V is TRBV5-8; D is uncertain. The CDR3 has 15 residues. The germline V and J ends were trimmed by 5 bases and 4 bases, with 18 bases remaining between them. In germline, CDR1 is SGHTS, CDR2 YDEGEE. As DNA, the CDR3 is TGTGCCAGCAGACCGATGGGAGGGAGCGGCACTGAAGCTTTCTTT. This translates into CASRPMGGSGTEAFF.

The chain has TRBV15 and TRBJ1-4; perhaps TRBD1 as D (5 bases). Germline values: CDR1 LNHNV, CDR2 YYDKDF (reference sequence). There are 14 residues in the CDR3. The V end lost 4 bases, the J end lost 8 bases, and 14 bases lay between the germline ends. CDR3 nucleotide sequence: TGTGCCACCAGCATAAGGGAGGAGGGGGAAAAACTGTTTTTT. As protein: CATSIREEGEKLFF.

The rearrangement links TRBV5-6 to TRBJ2-1; 12 nucleotides line up with TRBD2. Germline loops: CDR1 SGHDT, CDR2 YYEEEE. Losses at the gene ends were 0 bases for V and 4 bases for J; bases not matched to a gene: 5. This CDR3 is built from 17 residues. CDR3 sequence (DNA): TGTGCCAGCAGCTTGGTTGGACTAGCGGGGCGTTACAATGAGCAGTTCTTC. Its translation is CASSLVGLAGRYNEQFF.

This clone was seen a handful of times. The gene calls are TRBV27 and TRBJ1-6, with TRBD1 as a possible D gene (6 bases). Trimming pared 2 bases from V and 10 bases from J, leaving 9 bases between. CDR1 MNHEY and CDR2 SMNVEV come from the germline V gene (reference sequence). The CDR3 is 13 amino acids. CDR3: CASSLGGGSPLHF. CDR3 sequence (DNA): TGTGCCAGCAGTTTAGGGGGCGGGTCACCCCTCCACTTT.

V is TRBV21-1 and J is TRBJ2-1; TRBD2, as called in the table, went unchecked against the DNA. TRBV21-1 is a pseudogene locus. CDR3 length: 15 amino acids. In nucleotides, the CDR3 is TGTGCCAGCAGCAACCGGACTAGCGTAAACAATGAGCAGTTCTTC. This gives the protein CASSNRTSVNNEQFF.

The chain joins TRBV5-1 to TRBJ1-4; TRBD1 matches 8 bases. Germline V gene sequence: CDR1 SGHRS, CDR2 YFSETQ. The ends lost 4 bases at V and 10 bases at J; junction bases unmatched: 9. CDR3 length: 14 residues. CDR3 region: CASSLTTGEGKLFF. The CDR3 DNA is TGCGCCAGCAGCCTAACGACAGGGGAGGGAAAACTGTTTTTT.

V and J are TRBV7-9 and TRBJ1-2, with 8 bases that match TRBD1. This CDR3 region has 16 residues. The trim removed 5 bases at V and 8 bases at J, leaving 16 bases unmatched. Looked up from germline, CDR1 is SEHNR and CDR2 is FQNEAQ (reference sequence). CDR3 region: CASSDSNPGGAEGYTF. The CDR3 bases are TGTGCCAGCAGCGATAGCAACCCAGGGGGCGCGGAGGGCTACACCTTC.

This clone came up a few times. J is TRBJ2-2 and V is TRBV7-8; 8 bases fit TRBD2. Per the germline V gene, CDR1 is SGHVS and CDR2 is FQNEAQ. The V segment lost 4 bases and the J segment 2 bases; nucleotides outside the gene matches: 6. The CDR3 loop spans 16 amino acids. The CDR3 DNA follows: TGTGCCAGCAGCTCCCTAACTAGCGGTAACACCGGGGAGCTGTTTTTT. Residues: CASSSLTSGNTGELFF.

This chain's CDR3 is CASSPSGGSSYNEQFF. The CDR3, as DNA: TGTGCCAGCAGCCCTAGCGGGGGTAGCTCCTACAATGAGCAGTTCTTC. V and J are TRBV7-9 and TRBJ2-1; 10 bases agree with TRBD2. The CDR3 has 16 residues. From germline, CDR1 is SEHNR and CDR2 FQNEAQ (reference sequence). After removal of 5 bases from V and 0 bases from J, the junction contained 4 bases not matched to a gene.

This clone was seen a few times. This chain joins TRBV9 and TRBJ1-2; 9 bases are shared with TRBD1. Per germline, CDR1 SGDLS and CDR2 YYNGEE. Trimming took 0 bases from V and 2 from J; bases not matched to a gene: 14. CDR3 size: 19 residues. CDR3 loop: CASSVDLARGTGPNYGYTF. The CDR3 nucleotides are TGTGCCAGCAGCGTAGATTTGGCTCGGGGGACAGGGCCCAACTATGGCTACACCTTC.

The J gene is TRBJ1-2, the V gene TRBV3-1 (or the pseudogene TRBV3-2), with TRBD1 matching over 9 bases. The CDR3 contains 16 residues. Germline CDR1 is LGHDT and CDR2 is YNNKEL (reference sequence). The ends lost 1 base at V and 5 bases at J; junction bases unmatched: 8. DNA for the CDR3: TGTGCCAGCAGCCAAGCCAAGATGGGGACAGGGTATGGCTACACCTTC. It specifies CASSQAKMGTGYGYTF.

The gene calls are TRBV6-5 and TRBJ1-5; no clear D gene. Germline lookup yields CDR1 MNHEY and CDR2 SVGAGI. CDR3 length equals 14 residues. V was cut by 8 bases and J by 0 bases, with 11 bases left in between. The CDR3 DNA sequence: TGTGCCAGCGCGGCCGTATATAGCAATCAGCCCCAGCATTTT. It is translated as CASAAVYSNQPQHF.

The chain combines TRBV19 with TRBJ1-6, with D unresolved. Germline V gives CDR1 LNHDA, CDR2 SQIVND (reference sequence). The V gene lost 5 bases and the J gene lost 8 bases, with 10 bases spanning the gap. The CDR3 contains 13 residues. The CDR3 here is CASSPPSDSPLHF. In DNA form, the CDR3 reads TGTGCCAGTAGTCCCCCGTCGGATTCACCCCTCCACTTT.

The V call is TRBV19, the J call TRBJ2-4; 8 nucleotides match TRBD1. This CDR3 spans 17 amino acids. V was pared by 3 bases and J by 3 bases, with 10 bases of the junction left unmatched. In germline, CDR1 is LNHDA, CDR2 SQIVND (reference sequence). The chain's CDR3 is CASSIPSTGAGKNIQYF. Written as DNA, the CDR3 is TGTGCCAGTAGTATTCCCTCGACAGGGGCCGGCAAAAACATTCAGTACTTC.

V usage is TRBV5-8 and J usage is TRBJ2-1, with 7 bases fitting TRBD2. This CDR3 spans 14 amino acids. V dropped 3 bases and J dropped 6; count of bases not matched to a gene: 6. Germline V gene lookup returns CDR1 SGHTS and CDR2 YDEGEE. CDR3 residues: CASSYMRELNEQFF. The CDR3 region has the DNA TGTGCCAGCAGCTACATGCGGGAGCTCAATGAGCAGTTCTTC.

This clone was found a few times. The chain uses TRBV6-4 and TRBJ2-3, with 7 bases identical to TRBD1. The CDR3 loop spans 15 amino acids. Looked up from germline, CDR1 is MRHNA and CDR2 is SNTAGT. After removal of 6 bases from V and 0 bases from J, the junction contained 6 bases not matched to a gene. CDR3 loop: CASRRTGQSTDTQYF. The CDR3 nucleotides are TGTGCCAGCAGGCGGACAGGTCAGAGCACAGATACGCAGTATTTT.